Below, 17 T cell receptor beta chains from the same sample are listed, as sequenced in a study of regulatory T cells in long-lasting Graves disease. Described time point: newly diagnosed GD, antithyroid drugs for less than 3 months. The authors made the TCR library using RNA they extracted from PBMCs. Relying on iRepertoire HTBI primers and Arm-PCR of CDR3 regions, the team built TCR beta libraries. MiXCR, applied by TCRdb to the multiplex PCR reads, yields one record per CDR3 protein. Of fewer than 550,000 distinct CDR3 sequences in the sample, 16% were seen once. The sample was also linked to a second study, of T cells in Graves' hyperthyroidism and ophthalmopathy.

This specimen was peripheral blood mononuclear cells (PBMCs), taken at new diagnosis, from a patient treated with antithyroid drugs. Every receptor here comes from a woman aged 18-30 years with Graves disease.

This clonotype has at least ten counts. V and J are TRBV20-1 and TRBJ2-3; D may be TRBD1 (6 bases). V was cut by 2 bases and J by 3 bases, with 27 bases left in between. Germline-derived CDR1 and CDR2 are DFQATT and SNEGSKA (reference sequence). This CDR3 has 19 amino acids. Here the CDR3 reads CSARLKGDLWSPGTDTQYF. CDR3 DNA sequence: TGCAGTGCTAGACTGAAGGGGGACCTTTGGTCTCCTGGGACAGATACGCAGTATTTT.

This clonotype occurred many times. The chain couples TRBV20-1 to TRBJ2-7, with 10 bases aligning to TRBD2. The CDR3 covers 14 residues. Germline V gene sequence: CDR1 DFQATT, CDR2 SNEGSKA (reference sequence). The J segment lost 6 bases and the V segment lost 6 bases, leaving 11 bases of the junction unmatched. This CDR3 is CSAVQVASGSEQYF. CDR3 sequence (DNA): TGCAGTGCAGTTCAGGTGGCTAGCGGGAGCGAGCAGTACTTC.

This clonotype was counted many times. The chain is built from TRBV29-1 and TRBJ2-3; tentative D call: TRBD2 (6 bases). This CDR3 is built from 16 residues. CDR1 SQVTM and CDR2 ANQGSEA come from the germline V gene. Trimming removed 3 bases from V and 0 bases from J, with 16 bases in between. The CDR3 protein is CSVEAPGSGSTDTQYF. For the CDR3, the DNA is TGCAGCGTTGAGGCCCCGGGTAGCGGAAGCACAGATACGCAGTATTTT.

Ten or more counts support this clonotype. The rearrangement joins TRBV12-3 or TRBV12-4 to TRBJ2-3, with 9 bases fitting TRBD2. The J segment lost 0 bases and the V segment lost 6 bases, leaving 4 bases of the junction unmatched. This CDR3 contains 15 residues. CDR3 nucleotides: TGTGCCAGCAGCTTACTAGCGGGTAGCACAGATACGCAGTATTTT. It translates to CASSLLAGSTDTQYF.

This chain links TRBV11-3 with TRBJ2-1, with 10 bases fitting TRBD2. Germline CDR1 SGHNT, CDR2 YENEEA. V trimming: 1 base; J trimming: 8 bases; junction bases outside the gene matches: 14. The CDR3 is 18 residues long. The CDR3 nucleotides read TGTGCCAGCAGCTTAGTTCGGCTAGCGGGAGTGCCTGGCGATGAGCAGTTCTTC. Translated, it gives CASSLVRLAGVPGDEQFF.

Details on this clonotype: Since no conserved phenylalanine or tryptophan closes the CDR3, a read error is the likely cause. The chain carries TRBV27 and TRBJ2-3, with 8 bases fitting TRBD2. This CDR3 has 16 residues. CDR1 is MNHEY, CDR2 SMNVEV, per germline (reference sequence). The ends lost 5 bases at V and 3 bases at J; junction bases unmatched: 10. CDR3 sequence: CASSPGGGRMTDTQYS. The CDR3 coding sequence is TGTGCCAGCAGTCCCGGGGGGGGAAGAATGACAGATACGCAGTATTCT.

A few counts support this clonotype. The chain is built from TRBV9 and TRBJ2-5; possible D gene TRBD2, 5 bases. Germline assignment: CDR1 SGDLS and CDR2 YYNGEE. The V end lost 0 bases, the J end lost 3 bases, and 12 bases lay between the germline ends. This CDR3 has 15 amino acids. The CDR3 bases are TGTGCCAGCAGCGTAGGCCCTAGCACCAAAGAGACCCAGTACTTC. Its translation is CASSVGPSTKETQYF.

This clonotype was detected many times. The J gene is TRBJ2-4, the V gene TRBV20-1; no firm D call. CDR3 length: 10 residues. V lost 1 base and J 10 bases, leaving 5 bases between the germline ends. Germline CDR1 reads DFQATT; CDR2 reads SNEGSKA (reference sequence). CDR3 bases: TGCAGTGCTAGAGGGGGTATTCAGTACTTC. It specifies CSARGGIQYF.

This clonotype was observed many times. The rearrangement joins TRBV10-1 to TRBJ2-3, with TRBD1 matching over 8 bases. The V and J ends lost 7 bases and 5 bases, in that order; junction bases with no gene match: 8. This CDR3 has 14 amino acids. From germline, CDR1 is WNHNN and CDR2 SYGVQD (reference sequence). Here the CDR3 reads CASKATGVLDTQYF. DNA for the CDR3: TGCGCCAGCAAAGCGACAGGGGTGTTAGATACGCAGTATTTT.

This clonotype appeared a few times. This chain connects TRBV10-3 to TRBJ2-1; 8 nucleotides agree with TRBD2. Germline-derived CDR1 and CDR2 are ENHRY and SYGVKD. With 0 bases clipped from V and 2 bases from J, the junction kept 9 bases outside the gene matches. This CDR3 has 18 amino acids. DNA of the CDR3: TGTGCCATCAGTGAGTCCCCGTCGGGCGGGAGGACCTACAATGAGCAGTTCTTC. It translates to CAISESPSGGRTYNEQFF.

The V and J genes are TRBV10-2 and TRBJ1-1; D perhaps matches TRBD1 (5 bases). Looked up from germline, CDR1 is WSHSY and CDR2 is SAAADI. The CDR3 covers 14 residues. The V end lost 2 bases, the J end lost 5 bases, and 12 bases lay between the germline ends. The DNA of the CDR3 is TGCGCCAGCAGTGAGATCAGGGCTAATACTGAAGCTTTCTTT. Protein sequence: CASSEIRANTEAFF.

V gene TRBV20-1 combines with J gene TRBJ2-7; D is possibly TRBD2 (5 bases). The CDR3 runs to 12 residues. V was cut by 3 bases and J by 3 bases, with 9 bases left in between. Germline V gives CDR1 DFQATT, CDR2 SNEGSKA (reference sequence). In DNA form, the CDR3 reads TGCAGTGCTAGGGACTTTCACTACGAGCAGTACTTC. Translating gives CSARDFHYEQYF.

This clonotype was detected ten times or more. The V and J genes are TRBV12-3 or TRBV12-4 and TRBJ2-1, with TRBD2 matching over 9 bases. This CDR3 comprises 17 residues. The V segment lost 2 bases and the J segment 10 bases; nucleotides outside the gene matches: 15. The CDR3 is CASSLSAGSGRFREQFF. The CDR3 DNA follows: TGTGCCAGCAGTTTATCCGCCGGCAGCGGGAGGTTTAGAGAGCAGTTCTTC.

The rearrangement joins TRBV28 to TRBJ1-6; D not resolved. This CDR3 comprises 16 residues. CDR1 is MDHEN and CDR2 is SYDVKM in the germline V gene. V lost 6 bases, J lost 0 bases, and 12 bases lay in between. Here the CDR3 reads CASSPGRSSYNSPLHF. In DNA form, the CDR3 reads TGTGCCAGCAGCCCCGGGCGGAGCTCCTATAATTCACCCCTCCACTTT.

With regard to this clonotype: A much larger clone differs from this one at a single base, so this may be a read error. V gene TRBV11-2 combines with J gene TRBJ2-1; 12 bases align to TRBD2. The CDR3 is 17 residues long. The ends lost 7 bases at V and 6 bases at J; junction bases unmatched: 13. CDR1 and CDR2 from the germline V gene are SGHAT and FQNNGV. The DNA of the CDR3 is TGTGCCAGCAACTCTACCGGACTAGCGGGAAGTTTCAATGAGCAGTTCTTC. Translated: CASNSTGLAGSFNEQFF.

V is TRBV24-1 and J is TRBJ2-5, with 7 bases lining up with TRBD1. The CDR3 runs to 16 residues. Per germline, CDR1 KGHDR and CDR2 SFDVKD. Trimming removed 5 bases from V and 5 bases from J; junction bases left unmatched: 13. The CDR3 DNA is TGTGCCACCAGTGGGTGGGGGCCAGAGGGGGCCGAGACCCAGTACTTC. It is translated as CATSGWGPEGAETQYF.

This clonotype was counted ten times or more. The rearrangement uses TRBV7-2 and TRBJ2-7; D is ambiguous. Germline CDR1 is SGHTA and CDR2 is FQGNSA. This CDR3 region has 15 residues. V dropped 0 bases and J dropped 7 bases, with 16 bases sitting between them. CDR3 sequence (DNA): TGTGCCAGCAGCTTAGCGCCCAGCCCGATAGGGGAGCAGTACTTC. Residues: CASSLAPSPIGEQYF.